This T cell receptor (beta chain) was recovered during a study of cytomegalovirus exposure and HLA in healthy donors. Study-wide results and limits: Association with HLA alleles at 0.05 false discovery rate was found for 15,000 to 20,000 TCR beta sequences in a later analysis. Association of a missense DCLRE1C variant with TCR beta V- and J-gene trimming was reported in a later analysis. Most sequenced TCRs were rare (though some public TCRs occurred in many donors). Testing in vitro showed a few CMV-associated chains specific for CMV antigens.

A remark on this clone: Its antigen is currently unknown.

Primers: 60 Vbeta forward and 13 Jbeta reverse. Generated by immunoSEQ multiplex PCR, the TCRdb table keeps only in-frame clones and is missing some. Here the sample spans 30,000 to 40,000 clones, 60% to 70% being singletons. The CDR3 runs to 13 residues. CDR1 KGHSH and CDR2 LQKENI come from the germline V gene. The V end lost 3 bases, the J end lost 8 bases, and 11 bases lay between the germline ends. The sample was PBMCs. This TCR derives from a man aged 40-50 years in good health and CMV-seronegative. V usage is TRBV18 and J usage is TRBJ2-4; possibly TRBD2 for D (5 bases). The CDR3 DNA follows: TGTGCCAGCTCACCTTGGGAGCAGGACATTCAGTACTTC. It is translated as CASSPWEQDIQYF.